This is a list of T cell receptor beta chains from one sample in a study of metastatic and nonmetastatic thyroid tumors. With MiXCR, TCRdb called clones anew from the PCR reads. The top ten clones hold around 3.6% of a sample with about 46,000 clones, about 25% of them seen once. Sequencing was carried out using blood. These receptors came from a male donor with papillary thyroid cancer or a benign thyroid nodule (not recorded which). Some clones in this sample may be carry-over from other donors' samples. The CDR3 runs from the conserved cysteine through the conserved F or W. A D gene is named only where the DNA matches it firmly. Rows give clone size only sometimes, using once, few, many, or a class for an expanded clone.

-	TRBV2	TRBD1	TRBJ2-3	CASSEIAGGTDTQYF	TGTGCCAGCAGTGAGATCGCAGGGGGAACAGATACACAGTATTTT
-	TRBV6-1	TRBD1	TRBJ1-4	CASSPRGGDEKLFF	TGTGCCAGCAGTCCCAGGGGGGGGGATGAAAAACTGTTTTTT
many	TRBV7-2	-	TRBJ2-3	CASSAREIEADTQYF	TGTGCCAGCAGCGCCCGGGAGATCGAGGCAGATACGCAGTATTTT
few	TRBV14	-	TRBJ1-2	CASIPPREGSIVYGYTF	TGTGCCAGCATCCCCCCTCGGGAGGGGTCAATAGTCTATGGCTACACCTTC
few	TRBV27	TRBD1	TRBJ1-4	CASSFRTGDGKLFF	TGTGCCAGCAGTTTCAGGACAGGGGATGGAAAACTGTTTTTT
many	TRBV7-8	TRBD1	TRBJ1-5	CASSLAPSGGYNQPQHF	TGTGCCAGCAGCTTAGCGCCGTCAGGGGGTTACAATCAGCCCCAGCATTTT
few	TRBV2	-	TRBJ1-1	CASSEMGPGATEAFF	TGTGCCAGCAGTGAAATGGGGCCAGGGGCCACTGAAGCTTTCTTT
many	TRBV29-1	-	TRBJ2-3	CSGAIFGGRTDTQYF	TGCAGCGGAGCTATATTCGGGGGGCGCACAGATACGCAGTATTTT
-	TRBV18	-	TRBJ2-7	CASSPQSSYEQYF	TGTGCCAGCTCCCCCCAGAGCTCCTACGAGCAGTACTTC
once	TRBV20-1	TRBD1	TRBJ2-3	CSATNLGRDRRTDTQYF	TGCAGTGCTACGAACCTGGGCCGGGACAGGCGCACAGATACGCAGTATTTT
-	TRBV6-1	TRBD1	TRBJ2-7	CASSEEGTGGDRGQYF	TGTGCCAGCAGTGAGGAAGGGACAGGAGGAGATCGGGGGCAGTACTTC
few	TRBV12-3/TRBV12-4	-	TRBJ2-5	CASSQPGSWETQYF	TGTGCCAGCAGCCAACCAGGGTCGTGGGAGACCCAGTACTTC
-	TRBV7-3	-	TRBJ2-3	CASSLEVSLVTDTQYF	TGTGCCAGCAGCTTAGAGGTTTCCTTGGTCACAGATACGCAGTATTTT
few	TRBV28	-	TRBJ1-2	CASSSGYLGINYGYTF	TGTGCCAGCAGTTCCGGTTACTTGGGAATTAACTATGGCTACACCTTC
many	TRBV7-9	-	TRBJ1-2	CASSLADGNYGYTF	TGTGCCAGCAGCTTGGCGGACGGAAACTATGGCTACACCTTC
few	TRBV6-1	-	TRBJ2-7	CASIHSKGSRGYEQYF	TGTGCCAGCATCCACTCGAAAGGGTCAAGAGGATACGAGCAGTACTTC
-	TRBV7-3	TRBD2	TRBJ2-1	CASSLIPAGGPFEQFF	TGTGCCAGCAGCTTAATTCCAGCGGGAGGGCCGTTCGAGCAGTTCTTC
few	TRBV19	-	TRBJ1-2	CASNSPWGQAYGYTF	TGTGCCAGTAATTCCCCGTGGGGGCAGGCCTATGGCTACACCTTC
-	TRBV7-8	-	TRBJ2-3	CASTPSMDATQYF	TGTGCCAGCACCCCCAGCATGGATGCTACGCAGTATTTT
many	TRBV18	-	TRBJ2-1	CASSPGLYNEQFF	TGTGCCAGCTCACCAGGGCTTTACAATGAGCAGTTCTTC
-	TRBV20-1	-	TRBJ2-7	CSARDLEPYEQYF	TGCAGTGCTAGAGATCTGGAACCTTACGAGCAGTACTTC
many	TRBV7-9	-	TRBJ2-3	CASSLGEGRTQYF	TGTGCCAGCAGCTTAGGCGAGGGGCGTACGCAGTATTTT
many	TRBV5-4	TRBD1	TRBJ1-2	CASSLNSGGGGHGYTF	TGTGCCAGCAGCTTGAATAGCGGTGGAGGGGGCCATGGCTACACCTTC
many	TRBV13	TRBD2	TRBJ2-3	CASSLVTSGATDTQYF	TGTGCCAGCAGCTTAGTCACTAGCGGAGCCACAGATACGCAGTATTTT
-	TRBV2	-	TRBJ1-2	CASSDSLSGTRDGYTF	TGTGCCAGCAGTGATAGTCTTTCAGGGACACGGGACGGCTACACCTTC
-	TRBV3-1	-	TRBJ1-4	CASSQSFQAELFF	TGTGCCAGCAGCCAGTCCTTCCAGGCGGAACTGTTTTTT
many	TRBV5-1	-	TRBJ2-5	CASSFGGPQETQYF	TGCGCCAGCAGCTTCGGCGGCCCCCAAGAGACCCAGTACTTC
-	TRBV5-4	-	TRBJ2-6	CASSSEPDSRSGANVLTF	TGTGCCAGCAGCTCAGAGCCCGACAGCCGCTCTGGGGCCAACGTCCTGACTTTC
few	TRBV30	-	TRBJ1-1	CAWSLKSTAFF	TGTGCCTGGAGTTTAAAGTCTACGGCTTTCTTT
-	TRBV5-4	TRBD1	TRBJ1-4	CASSFNRGINEKLFF	TGTGCCAGCAGCTTTAACAGGGGGATAAATGAAAAACTGTTTTTT
many	TRBV14	-	TRBJ2-5	CASSQDRGWVEAQYF	TGTGCCAGCAGCCAAGATAGGGGTTGGGTCGAGGCCCAGTACTTC
many	TRBV6-1	-	TRBJ2-5	CASSEARRQWTQETQYF	TGTGCCAGCAGTGAAGCGCGACGGCAGTGGACCCAAGAGACCCAGTACTTC
many	TRBV19	-	TRBJ1-5	CASSIVLRGNQPQHF	TGTGCCAGTAGTATTGTTCTCAGAGGGAATCAGCCCCAGCATTTT
-	TRBV2	TRBD2	TRBJ2-5	CASSGEGMGETQYF	TGTGCCAGCAGTGGGGAGGGTATGGGAGAGACCCAGTACTTC
medium-sized	TRBV6-1	TRBD1	TRBJ2-5	CASQMTGTETQYF	TGTGCCAGTCAAATGACAGGGACGGAGACCCAGTACTTC
many	TRBV6-4	-	TRBJ2-7	CASSEGKSSEQYF	TGTGCCAGCAGTGAAGGTAAATCAAGCGAGCAGTACTTC
-	TRBV14	-	TRBJ2-1	CASSQDRPPHEQFF	TGTGCCAGCAGCCAAGATCGGCCCCCCCATGAGCAGTTCTTC
many	TRBV3-1	-	TRBJ1-6	CASSQDGGLGLIYNSPLHF	TGTGCCAGCAGCCAAGATGGGGGACTAGGATTAATCTATAATTCACCCCTCCACTTT
-	TRBV6-4	TRBD2	TRBJ2-3	CASSETSGGTDTQYF	TGTGCCAGCAGTGAGACTAGCGGGGGCACAGATACGCAGTATTTT
-	TRBV5-1	TRBD2	TRBJ2-7	CASNAGGRGLWHEQYF	TGCGCCAGCAACGCGGGGGGCAGGGGCTTATGGCACGAGCAGTACTTC
many	TRBV3-1	-	TRBJ1-4	CASSQGGDVEKLFF	TGTGCCAGCAGCCAAGGGGGGGACGTTGAAAAACTGTTTTTT
-	TRBV30	-	TRBJ2-7	CAWSVRLYEQYF	TGTGCCTGGAGTGTACGGCTCTACGAGCAGTACTTC
medium-sized	TRBV2	-	TRBJ2-7	CASRDSSSYEQYF	TGTGCCAGCAGGGACAGTTCCTCCTACGAGCAGTACTTC
many	TRBV2	TRBD1	TRBJ1-5	CASRTGGMSNQPQHF	TGTGCCAGCAGGACAGGGGGCATGAGCAATCAGCCCCAGCATTTT
many	TRBV20-1	TRBD2	TRBJ2-3	CSFRSSGRGADTQYF	TGCAGTTTCCGCTCTAGCGGAAGAGGGGCAGATACGCAGTATTTT
-	TRBV7-9	-	TRBJ2-2	CASSPLSDGELFF	TGTGCCAGCAGCCCCCTGTCTGACGGGGAGCTGTTTTTT
many	TRBV6-1	-	TRBJ1-1	CASSLRDTEAFF	TGTGCCAGCAGTTTAAGAGATACTGAAGCTTTCTTT